The 5 T cell receptor beta chains listed next were all sequenced from one sample in a study of CD8+CD57+ T cells in acquired aplastic anemia. Patients who underwent sequencing had shown CD8+CD57+ cell expansion by flow cytometry. Genomic DNA, the template, was used for profiling of the TCR beta VDJ and CDR3. Using its own MiXCR run on the reads, TCRdb lists one record per CDR3 protein. The sample records about 160,000 distinct CDR3 sequences, around half being singletons. Sequencing was done on a sample of sorted CD4+, CD8+, or CD8+CD57+ T cells (not recorded which) from PBMCs. The origin of the receptors is a human donor with aplastic anemia.

The chain combines TRBV24-1 with TRBJ1-1; D ambiguous. The germline CDR1 and CDR2 sequences are KGHDR and SFDVKD. The length of the CDR3 is 13 residues. The V end was cut by 4 bases, the J end by 6 bases, with 11 bases between. The CDR3 here is CATSEYTGSEAFF. The CDR3 nucleotides read TGTGCCACCAGTGAGTACACGGGTTCTGAAGCTTTCTTT.

V usage is TRBV2 and J usage is TRBJ2-3; tentatively, D is TRBD2 (6 bases). The ends were cut back, 9 bases at V and 2 bases at J, with 9 bases in the middle. Per germline, CDR1 SNHLY and CDR2 FYNNEI. The CDR3 totals 12 residues. The CDR3 loop reads CARGLYTDTQYF. Here the CDR3 DNA reads TGTGCCAGGGGACTCTACACAGATACGCAGTATTTT.

This clonotype came up a few times. CDR3 in amino acids: CASSITGINTEAFF. In DNA, the CDR3 is TGTGCCAGCTCTATTACAGGGATAAACACTGAAGCTTTCTTT. This chain links TRBV25-1 with TRBJ1-1; D might be TRBD1 (6 bases). Germline-derived CDR1 and CDR2 are MGHDK and SYGVNS. V lost 8 bases, J lost 2 bases, and 15 bases lay in between. This CDR3 spans 14 amino acids.

The chain couples TRBV7-7 to TRBJ1-6; D is uncertain. Germline values: CDR1 SSHAT, CDR2 FNYEAQ (reference sequence). This CDR3 region has 14 residues. V was clipped by 2 bases and J by 7 bases, with 9 bases between them. CDR3 residues: CASSLSGRNSPLHF. CDR3 DNA sequence: TGTGCCAGCAGCTTATCAGGCAGAAATTCACCCCTCCACTTT.

This clonotype has a handful of counts. The chain carries TRBV2 and TRBJ2-1, with D maybe TRBD1 (8 bases). The CDR3 contains 14 residues. CDR1 is SNHLY, CDR2 FYNNEI, per germline. Trimming removed 6 bases at V and 8 bases at J, with 17 bases between. CDR3 sequence: CASRGGTGMDEQFF. Written as DNA, the CDR3 is TGTGCCAGCAGGGGGGGGACAGGTATGGATGAGCAGTTCTTC.